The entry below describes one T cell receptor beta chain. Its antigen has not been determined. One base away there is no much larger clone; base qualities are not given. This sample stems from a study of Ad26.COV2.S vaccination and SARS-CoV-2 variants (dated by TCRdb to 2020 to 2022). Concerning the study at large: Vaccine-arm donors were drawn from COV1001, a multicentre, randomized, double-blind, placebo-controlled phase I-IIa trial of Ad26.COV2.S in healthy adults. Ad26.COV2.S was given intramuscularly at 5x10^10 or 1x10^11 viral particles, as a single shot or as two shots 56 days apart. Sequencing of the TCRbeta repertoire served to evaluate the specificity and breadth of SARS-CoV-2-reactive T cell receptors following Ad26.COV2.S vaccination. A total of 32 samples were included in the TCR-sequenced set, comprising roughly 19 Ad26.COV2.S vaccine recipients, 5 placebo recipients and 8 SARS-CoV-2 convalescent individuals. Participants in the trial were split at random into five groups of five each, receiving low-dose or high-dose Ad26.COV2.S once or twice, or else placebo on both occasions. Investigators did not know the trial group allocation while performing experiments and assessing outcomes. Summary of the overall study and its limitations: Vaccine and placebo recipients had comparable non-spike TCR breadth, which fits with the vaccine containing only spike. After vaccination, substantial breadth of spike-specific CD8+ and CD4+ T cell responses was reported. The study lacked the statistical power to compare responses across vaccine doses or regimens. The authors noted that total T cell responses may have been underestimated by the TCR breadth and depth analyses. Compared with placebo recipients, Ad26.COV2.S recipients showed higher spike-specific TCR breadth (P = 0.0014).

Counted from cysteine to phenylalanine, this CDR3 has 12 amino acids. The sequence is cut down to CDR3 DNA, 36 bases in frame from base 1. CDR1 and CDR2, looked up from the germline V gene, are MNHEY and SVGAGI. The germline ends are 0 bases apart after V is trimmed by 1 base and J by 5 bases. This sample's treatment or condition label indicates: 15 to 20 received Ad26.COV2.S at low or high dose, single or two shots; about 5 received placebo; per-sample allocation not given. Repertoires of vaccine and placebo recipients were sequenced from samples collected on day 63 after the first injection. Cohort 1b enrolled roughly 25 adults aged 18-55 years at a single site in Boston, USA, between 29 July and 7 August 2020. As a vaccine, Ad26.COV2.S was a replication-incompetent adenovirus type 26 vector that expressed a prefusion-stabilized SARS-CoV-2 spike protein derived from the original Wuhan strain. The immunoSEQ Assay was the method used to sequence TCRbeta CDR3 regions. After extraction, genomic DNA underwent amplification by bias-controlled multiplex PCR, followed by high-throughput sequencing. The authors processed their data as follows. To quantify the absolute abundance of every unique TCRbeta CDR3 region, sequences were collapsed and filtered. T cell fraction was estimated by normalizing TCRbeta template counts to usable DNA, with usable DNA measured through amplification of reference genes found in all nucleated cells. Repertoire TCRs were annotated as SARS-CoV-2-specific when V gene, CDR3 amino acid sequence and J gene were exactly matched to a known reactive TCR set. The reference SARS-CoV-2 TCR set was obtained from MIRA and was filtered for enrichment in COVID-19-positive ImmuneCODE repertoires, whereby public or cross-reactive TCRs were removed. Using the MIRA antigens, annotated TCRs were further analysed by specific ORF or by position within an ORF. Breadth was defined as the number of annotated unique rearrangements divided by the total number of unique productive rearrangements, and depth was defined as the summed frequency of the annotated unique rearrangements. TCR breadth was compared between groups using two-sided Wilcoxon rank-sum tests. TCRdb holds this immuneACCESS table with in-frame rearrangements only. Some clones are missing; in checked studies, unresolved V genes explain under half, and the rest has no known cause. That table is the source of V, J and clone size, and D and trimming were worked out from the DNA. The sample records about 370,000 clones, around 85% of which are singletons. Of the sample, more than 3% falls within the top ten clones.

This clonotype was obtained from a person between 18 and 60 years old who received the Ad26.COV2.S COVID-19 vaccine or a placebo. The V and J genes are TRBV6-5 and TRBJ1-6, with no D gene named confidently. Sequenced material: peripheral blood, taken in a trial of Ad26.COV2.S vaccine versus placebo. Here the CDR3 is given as CASSYYNSPLHF. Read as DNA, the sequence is TGTGCCAGCAGTTACTATAATTCACCCCTCCACTTT.